One sample yielded the 14 T cell receptor beta chains listed below, sequenced in a study of T cells of healthy individuals. TCRdb reprocessed the 5' RACE reads with MiXCR, giving one entry per CDR3 protein. Of about 96,000 distinct CDR3 sequences in the sample, approximately 15% are singletons; the top ten hold roughly 6.2%. Source of these receptors: a human donor in good health.

The chain couples TRBV20-1 to TRBJ1-4; D is uncertain. Germline lookup yields CDR1 DFQATT and CDR2 SNEGSKA (reference sequence). This CDR3 has 13 amino acids. V dropped 3 bases and J dropped 7 bases, with 12 bases sitting between them. Here the CDR3 reads CSARHSRGEKLFF. CDR3 coding DNA: TGCAGTGCTAGGCACAGCCGGGGTGAAAAACTGTTTTTT.

This clonotype turned up a few times. V usage is TRBV20-1 and J usage is TRBJ1-1, with unresolved D. The germline gives CDR1 DFQATT, CDR2 SNEGSKA (reference sequence). Trimming shortened V by 3 bases and J by 0 bases, and 8 bases separated the two germline ends. The CDR3 loop spans 13 amino acids. CDR3 nucleotides: TGCAGTGCTAGGAACTTCTTGAACACTGAAGCTTTCTTT. Encoded protein: CSARNFLNTEAFF.

This sequence joins TRBV4-3 and TRBJ2-7, with 7 positions matching TRBD2. V dropped 0 bases and J dropped 3; count of bases not matched to a gene: 5. The CDR3 consists of 15 residues. Germline CDR1 and CDR2: LGHNA and YSLEER. CDR3 in DNA: TGCGCCAGCAGCCAAGACGGGGGGTCGGTCTACGAGCAGTACTTC. This sequence encodes CASSQDGGSVYEQYF.

This clonotype was detected a few times. The gene calls are TRBV6-5 and TRBJ1-1; D remains ambiguous. CDR1 MNHEY and CDR2 SVGAGI come from the germline V gene. V was pared by 6 bases and J by 1 base, with 12 bases between. The CDR3 has 14 residues. The CDR3 loop reads CASSSYDKNTEAFF. CDR3 DNA: TGTGCCAGCAGCAGCTACGACAAGAACACTGAAGCTTTCTTT.

This clonotype has only a few counts. The rearrangement links TRBV24-1 to TRBJ2-1; D gene unclear. The germline CDR1 and CDR2 sequences are KGHDR and SFDVKD. V was cut by 7 bases and J by 0 bases, with 12 bases left in between. This CDR3 spans 15 amino acids. CDR3 sequence reads: CATSQQVSSYNEQFF. For the CDR3, the DNA is TGTGCCACCAGCCAACAAGTGAGCTCCTACAATGAGCAGTTCTTC.

V gene TRBV5-1 combines with J gene TRBJ2-1; D is uncertain. Germline V CDR1 and CDR2: SGHRS, YFSETQ. The CDR3 is made up of 14 amino acids. Trimming stripped 4 bases from V and 7 bases from J, with 15 bases between. CDR3 DNA: TGCGCCAGCAGCAGCCAGGCGTCGGGTAATGAGCAGTTCTTC. Its translation: CASSSQASGNEQFF.

The V gene is TRBV20-1, the J gene TRBJ2-7; TRBD2 aligns across 7 bases. The CDR3 extends over 15 amino acids. Germline loops: CDR1 DFQATT, CDR2 SNEGSKA (reference sequence). V was clipped by 0 bases and J by 2 bases; unmatched bases: 7. The CDR3 DNA reads TGCAGTGCTAGAGATATCGAGCGGGAAACCTACGAGCAGTACTTC. It is translated as CSARDIERETYEQYF.

This clonotype was counted between two and nine times. The V call is TRBV7-2, the J call TRBJ2-3; TRBD1 matches 9 bases. This CDR3 comprises 16 residues. V dropped 4 bases and J dropped 4; count of bases not matched to a gene: 9. Germline V lookup: CDR1 SGHTA, CDR2 FQGNSA. The CDR3 protein is CASSSSGTGKADTQYF. Here the CDR3 DNA reads TGTGCCAGCAGCTCCTCCGGGACAGGGAAAGCAGATACGCAGTATTTT.

This clonotype has ten or more counts. The chain has TRBV20-1 and TRBJ2-7, with 9 positions matching TRBD1. V shed 1 base, J shed 3 bases, and the junction held 4 bases outside the gene matches. Germline lookup yields CDR1 DFQATT and CDR2 SNEGSKA (reference sequence). The CDR3 is 14 residues long. The CDR3 bases are TGCAGTGCTAGAGGGGACAGGGCTCTCTACGAGCAGTACTTC. It codes for CSARGDRALYEQYF.

The V gene is TRBV7-9, the J gene TRBJ1-4, with 7 bases fitting TRBD1. This CDR3 region has 13 residues. Germline assignment: CDR1 SEHNR and CDR2 FQNEAQ (reference sequence). With V trimmed by 2 bases and J by 7 bases, 1 base remained unmatched. Written as DNA, the CDR3 is TGTGCCAGCAGCTTAAGGGGGCTTGAAAAACTGTTTTTT. This sequence encodes CASSLRGLEKLFF.

This clonotype was counted a few times. CDR3 region: CASSTLAPSYEQYF. The DNA for the CDR3 is TGTGCCAGCAGTACCCTGGCACCGTCCTACGAGCAGTACTTC. This rearrangement joins TRBV28 to TRBJ2-7; D remains unclear. The length of the CDR3 is 14 residues. V shed 5 bases and J shed 1 base, with 12 bases lying between them. Germline-derived CDR1 and CDR2 are MDHEN and SYDVKM. Drawing the rest from reference TRBV28 and TRBJ2-7, the complete variable domain is DVKVTQSSRYLVKRTGEKVFLECVQDMDHENMFWYRQDPGLGLRLIYFSYDVKMKEKGDIPEGYSVSREKKERFSLILESASTNQTSMYLCASSTLAPSYEQYFGPGTRLTVT.

The CDR3 spells CASSFGPEAYEQYF. As DNA, the CDR3 is TGTGCCAGCAGCTTTGGCCCCGAGGCCTACGAGCAGTACTTC. V and J are TRBV7-3 and TRBJ2-7; D call uncertain. CDR1 is SGHTA and CDR2 is FQGTGA in the germline V gene. The CDR3 runs to 14 residues. V dropped 3 bases and J dropped 2 bases, with 11 bases sitting between them.

The chain employs TRBV4-2 and TRBJ2-1; 11 bases line up with TRBD2. The CDR3 spans 16 residues. Germline-derived CDR1 and CDR2 are LGHNA and YNFKEQ. Trimming cost V 0 bases and J 2 bases; bases outside gene matches: 0. CDR3 region: CASSQELAGAYNEQFF. The CDR3 region has the DNA TGTGCCAGCAGCCAAGAACTAGCGGGAGCCTACAATGAGCAGTTCTTC.

The chain employs TRBV27 and TRBJ2-7; no firm D call. The length of the CDR3 is 12 residues. Germline V gene lookup returns CDR1 MNHEY and CDR2 SMNVEV (reference sequence). Trimming cost V 4 bases and J 4 bases, with 8 bases left between them. The CDR3 here is CASSSYGYEQYF. The CDR3 DNA is TGTGCCAGCAGTTCCTACGGGTACGAGCAGTACTTC.